These T cell receptor beta chains were read from a single sample in a study of OX40 agonist ivuxolimab in advanced cancers. TCRdb's table, derived via immunoSEQ multiplex PCR, lists solely in-frame clones and lacks some. The data contain 55,000 to 65,000 clones, 70% to 90% of them singletons. The source was CD4+ or CD8+ T cells sorted from blood, collected in a trial of the OX40 agonist ivuxolimab. These receptors were taken from an adult with an advanced solid tumor such as melanoma, head and neck, liver or kidney cancer. Both conserved end residues are part of each CDR3. The D gene is left open where the match is weak. Clone sizes are given selectively: once, few, many, or a class where the clone is expanded.

>TRBJ2-3|TRBV7-2|-|-
TGTGCCAGCAGCATGCGGGACATCGACACGCAGTATTTT
CASSMRDIDTQYF
>TRBJ2-5|TRBV7-2|-|-
TGTGCCAGCAGCTCCCGCGGGCCCAGCCTCCAGACCCAGTACTTC
CASSSRGPSLQTQYF
>TRBJ1-1|TRBV28|once|TRBD1
TGTGCCAGCAGTTTATTAGGGACAGGGGCCACTGAAGCTTTCTTT
CASSLLGTGATEAFF
>TRBJ2-7|TRBV11-2|-|-
TGTGCCAGCAGCTTAGGACATATTTCGGTCTACGAGCAGTACTTC
CASSLGHISVYEQYF
>TRBJ2-1|TRBV20-1|-|-
TGCAGTGCTCCCGGGCCCAATGAGCAGTTCTTC
CSAPGPNEQFF
>TRBJ1-6|TRBV18|-|-
TGTGCCAGCTCACCGGACGTCTCTAATTCACCCCTCCACTTT
CASSPDVSNSPLHF
>TRBJ2-7|TRBV11-2|once|-
TGTGCCAGCAGGGTCTCCTACGAGCAGTACTTC
CASRVSYEQYF
>TRBJ2-6|TRBV28|-|-
TGTGCCAGCAGTTCCCCGGCCTCCTCTGGGGCCAACGTCCTGACTTTC
CASSSPASSGANVLTF
>TRBJ1-4|TRBV18|-|-
TGTGCCAGCTCATTCTCCGACAGCTCTAATGAAAAACTGTTTTTT
CASSFSDSSNEKLFF
>TRBJ2-1|TRBV19|-|TRBD2
TGTGCCAGTAGTATAGATCGACTAGCGGGCCCCTACAATGAGCAGTTCTTC
CASSIDRLAGPYNEQFF
>TRBJ2-3|TRBV29-1|-|-
TGCAGCGTTGAAAGGCAGGGAGGAAGAGATACGCAGTATTTT
CSVERQGGRDTQYF
>TRBJ2-1|TRBV15|-|-
TGTGCCACCAGCAACTACGGAGGGAATTACAATGAGCAGTTCTTC
CATSNYGGNYNEQFF
>TRBJ2-5|TRBV5-1|-|-
TGCGCCAGCAGCGATATCCGAGGGGAGACCCAGTACTTC
CASSDIRGETQYF
>TRBJ1-6|TRBV10-1|-|-
TGCGCCAGCAGGGATAGACAGAAGAGCTCCTATAATTCACCCCTCCACTTT
CASRDRQKSSYNSPLHF
>TRBJ1-1|TRBV20-1|-|-
TGCAGTGCACCTAAAAGCACTGAAGCTTTCTTT
CSAPKSTEAFF
>TRBJ2-3|TRBV19|-|-
TGTGCCAGTAGTTCAGGTGCCCGAGAGGGAGGGCAGTATTTT
CASSSGAREGGQYF
>TRBJ2-7|TRBV25-1|-|TRBD2
TGTGCCAGCGTCGGGCCAGGGAGGGTATGGGAGCAGTACTTC
CASVGPGRVWEQYF
>TRBJ2-7|TRBV18|-|TRBD1
TGTGCCAGCTCACCACCTTCTGACAGGGGGTCTCATACTATCTCCTACGAGCAGTACTTC
CASSPPSDRGSHTISYEQYF
>TRBJ1-5|TRBV6-1|-|-
TGTGCCACCCTAGGAACCCGGGGGAGCAATCAGCCCCAGCATTTT
CATLGTRGSNQPQHF
>TRBJ1-2|TRBV19|-|-
TGTGCCAGTAACACACAGCGAAGGGATGGCTACACCTTC
CASNTQRRDGYTF
>TRBJ1-2|TRBV4-2|once|TRBD1
TGTGCCAGCAGCCTAGAGACAGGGTCGATCGGTGGCTACACCTTC
CASSLETGSIGGYTF
>TRBJ1-2|TRBV25-1|-|TRBD1
TGTGCCAGCAGTGAGGACAGGGGGTACGACTATGGCTACACCTTC
CASSEDRGYDYGYTF
>TRBJ2-2|TRBV5-4|-|TRBD2
TGTGCCAGCAGCCCTTACTCCGGGACTAGCGGGATCGCCGGGGAGCTGTTTTTT
CASSPYSGTSGIAGELFF
>TRBJ2-2|TRBV5-1|-|TRBD2
TGCGCCAGCAGCTTGGAGCGGGGGGTAGCCGGGGAGCTGTTTTTT
CASSLERGVAGELFF
>TRBJ2-3|TRBV6-1|-|TRBD2
TGTGCCAGCAGTGGAGAGGGACTAGCGGGGGTTATCTATTTT
CASSGEGLAGVIYF
>TRBJ2-6|TRBV7-2|-|-
TGTGCCAGCAGCCCACCAGGGACCCGGACTGGGGCCAACGTCCTGACTTTC
CASSPPGTRTGANVLTF
>TRBJ2-1|TRBV7-9|-|-
TGTGCCAGCAGCTTAGTAGCGGACAACTACAATGAGCAGTTCTTC
CASSLVADNYNEQFF